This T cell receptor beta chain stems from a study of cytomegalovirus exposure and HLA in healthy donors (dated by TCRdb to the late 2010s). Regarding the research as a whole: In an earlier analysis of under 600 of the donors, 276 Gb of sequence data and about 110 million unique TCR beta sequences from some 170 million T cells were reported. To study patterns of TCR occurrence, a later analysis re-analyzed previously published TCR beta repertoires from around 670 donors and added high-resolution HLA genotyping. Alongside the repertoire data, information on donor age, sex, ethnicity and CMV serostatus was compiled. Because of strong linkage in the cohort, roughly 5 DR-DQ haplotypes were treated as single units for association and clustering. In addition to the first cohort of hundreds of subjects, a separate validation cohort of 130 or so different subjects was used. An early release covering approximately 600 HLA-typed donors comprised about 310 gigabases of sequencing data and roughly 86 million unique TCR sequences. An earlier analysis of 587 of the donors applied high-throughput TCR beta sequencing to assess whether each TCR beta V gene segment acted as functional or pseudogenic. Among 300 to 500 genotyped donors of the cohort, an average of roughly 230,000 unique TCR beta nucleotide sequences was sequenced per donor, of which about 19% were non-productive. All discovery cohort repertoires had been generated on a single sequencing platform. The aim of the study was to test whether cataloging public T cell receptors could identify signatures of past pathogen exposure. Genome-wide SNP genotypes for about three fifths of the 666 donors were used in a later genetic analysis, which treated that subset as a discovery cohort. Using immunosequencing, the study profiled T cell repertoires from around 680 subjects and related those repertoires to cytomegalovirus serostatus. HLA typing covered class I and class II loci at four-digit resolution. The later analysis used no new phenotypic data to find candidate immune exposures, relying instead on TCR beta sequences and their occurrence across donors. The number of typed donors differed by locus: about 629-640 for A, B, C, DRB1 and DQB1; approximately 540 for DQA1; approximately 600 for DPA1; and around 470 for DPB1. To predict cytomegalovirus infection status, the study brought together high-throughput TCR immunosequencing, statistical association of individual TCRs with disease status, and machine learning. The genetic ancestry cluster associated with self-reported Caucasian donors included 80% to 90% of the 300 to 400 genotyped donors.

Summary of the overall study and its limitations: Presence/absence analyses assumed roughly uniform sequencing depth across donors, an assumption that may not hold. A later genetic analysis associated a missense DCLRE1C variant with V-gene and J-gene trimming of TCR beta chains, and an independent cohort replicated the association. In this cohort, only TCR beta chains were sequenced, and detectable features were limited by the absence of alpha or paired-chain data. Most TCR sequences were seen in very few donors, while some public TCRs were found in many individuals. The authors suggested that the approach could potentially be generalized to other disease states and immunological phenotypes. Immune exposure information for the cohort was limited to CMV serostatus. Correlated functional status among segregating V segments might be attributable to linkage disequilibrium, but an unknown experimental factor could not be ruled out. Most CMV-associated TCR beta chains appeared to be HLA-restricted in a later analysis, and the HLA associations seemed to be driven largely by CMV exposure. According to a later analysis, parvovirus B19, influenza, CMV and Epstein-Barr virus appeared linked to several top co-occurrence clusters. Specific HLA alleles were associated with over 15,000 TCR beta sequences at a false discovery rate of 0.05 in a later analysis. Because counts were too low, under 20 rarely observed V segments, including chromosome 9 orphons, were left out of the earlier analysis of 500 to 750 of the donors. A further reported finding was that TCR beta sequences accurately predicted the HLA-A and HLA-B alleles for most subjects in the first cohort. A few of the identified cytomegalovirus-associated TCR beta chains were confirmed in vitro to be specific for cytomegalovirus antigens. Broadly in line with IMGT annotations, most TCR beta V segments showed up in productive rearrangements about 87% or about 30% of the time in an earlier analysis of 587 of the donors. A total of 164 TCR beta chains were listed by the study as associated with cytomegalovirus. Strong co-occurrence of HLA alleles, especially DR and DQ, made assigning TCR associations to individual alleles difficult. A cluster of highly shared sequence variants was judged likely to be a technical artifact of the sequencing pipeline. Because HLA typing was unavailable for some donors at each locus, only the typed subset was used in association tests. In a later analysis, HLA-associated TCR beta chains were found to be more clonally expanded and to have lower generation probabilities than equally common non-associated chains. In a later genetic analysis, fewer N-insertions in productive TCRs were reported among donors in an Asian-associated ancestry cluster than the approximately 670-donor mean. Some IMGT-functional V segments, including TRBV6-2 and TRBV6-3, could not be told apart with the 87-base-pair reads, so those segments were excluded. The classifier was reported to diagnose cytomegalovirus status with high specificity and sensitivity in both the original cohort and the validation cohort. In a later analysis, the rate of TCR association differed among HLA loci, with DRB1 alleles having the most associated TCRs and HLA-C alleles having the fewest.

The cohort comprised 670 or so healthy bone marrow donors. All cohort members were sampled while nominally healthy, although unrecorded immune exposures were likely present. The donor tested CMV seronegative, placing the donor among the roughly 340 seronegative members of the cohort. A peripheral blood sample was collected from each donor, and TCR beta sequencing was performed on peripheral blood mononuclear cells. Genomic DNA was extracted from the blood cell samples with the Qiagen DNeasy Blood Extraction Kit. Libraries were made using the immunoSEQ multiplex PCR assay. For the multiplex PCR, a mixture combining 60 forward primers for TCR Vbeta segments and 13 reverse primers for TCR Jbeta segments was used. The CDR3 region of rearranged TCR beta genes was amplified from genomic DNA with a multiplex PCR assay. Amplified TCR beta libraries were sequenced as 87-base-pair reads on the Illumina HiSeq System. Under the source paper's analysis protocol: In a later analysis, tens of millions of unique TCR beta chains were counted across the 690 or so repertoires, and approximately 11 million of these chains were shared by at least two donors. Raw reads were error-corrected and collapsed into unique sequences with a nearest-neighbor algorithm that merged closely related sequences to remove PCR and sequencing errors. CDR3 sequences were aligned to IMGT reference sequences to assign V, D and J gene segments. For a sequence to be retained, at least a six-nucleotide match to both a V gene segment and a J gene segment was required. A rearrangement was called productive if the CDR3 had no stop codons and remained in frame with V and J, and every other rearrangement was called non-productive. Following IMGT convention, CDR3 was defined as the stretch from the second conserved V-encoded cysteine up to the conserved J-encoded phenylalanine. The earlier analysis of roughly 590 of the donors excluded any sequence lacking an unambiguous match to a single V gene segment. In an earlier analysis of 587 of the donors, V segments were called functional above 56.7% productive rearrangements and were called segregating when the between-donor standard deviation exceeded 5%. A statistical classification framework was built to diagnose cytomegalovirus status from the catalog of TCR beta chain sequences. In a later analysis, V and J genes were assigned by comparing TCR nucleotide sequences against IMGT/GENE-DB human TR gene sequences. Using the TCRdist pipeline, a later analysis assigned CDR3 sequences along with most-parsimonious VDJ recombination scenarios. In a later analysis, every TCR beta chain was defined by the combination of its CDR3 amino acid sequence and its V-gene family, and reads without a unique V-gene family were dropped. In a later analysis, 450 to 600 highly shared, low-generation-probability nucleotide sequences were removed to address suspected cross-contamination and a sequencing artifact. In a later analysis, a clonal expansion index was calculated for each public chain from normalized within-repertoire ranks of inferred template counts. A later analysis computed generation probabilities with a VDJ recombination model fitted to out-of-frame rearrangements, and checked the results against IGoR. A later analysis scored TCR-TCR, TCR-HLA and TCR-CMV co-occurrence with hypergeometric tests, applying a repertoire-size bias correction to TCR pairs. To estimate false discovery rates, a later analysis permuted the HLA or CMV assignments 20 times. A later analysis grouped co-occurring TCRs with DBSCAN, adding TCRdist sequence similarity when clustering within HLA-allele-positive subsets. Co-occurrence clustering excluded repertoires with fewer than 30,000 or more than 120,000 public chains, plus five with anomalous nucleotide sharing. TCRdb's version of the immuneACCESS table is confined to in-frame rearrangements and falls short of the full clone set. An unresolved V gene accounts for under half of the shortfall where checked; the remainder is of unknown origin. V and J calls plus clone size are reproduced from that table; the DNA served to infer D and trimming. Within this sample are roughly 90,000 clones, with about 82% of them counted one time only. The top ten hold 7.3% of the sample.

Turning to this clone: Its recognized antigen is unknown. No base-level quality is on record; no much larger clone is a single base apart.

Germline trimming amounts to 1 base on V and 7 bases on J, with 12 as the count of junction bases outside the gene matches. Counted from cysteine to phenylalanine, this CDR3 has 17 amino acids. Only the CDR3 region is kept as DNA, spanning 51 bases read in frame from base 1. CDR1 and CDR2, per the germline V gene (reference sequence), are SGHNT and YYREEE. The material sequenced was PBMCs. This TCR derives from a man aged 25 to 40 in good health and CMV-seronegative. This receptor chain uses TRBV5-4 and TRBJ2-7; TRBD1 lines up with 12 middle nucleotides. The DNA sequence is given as TGTGCCAGCAGCTTGAGGGACAGGGGGCGCCGTTTTGAGGAGCAGTACTTC. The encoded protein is CASSLRDRGRRFEEQYF. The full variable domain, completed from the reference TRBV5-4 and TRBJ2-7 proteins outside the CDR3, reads ETGVTQSPTHLIKTRGQQVTLRCSSQSGHNTVSWYQQALGQGPQFIFQYYREEENGRGNFPPRFSGLQFPNYSSELNVNALELDDSALYLCASSLRDRGRRFEEQYFGPGTRLTVT.